Each of the 20 T cell receptor beta chains below was sequenced from the same sample in a study of beta chain features in type 1 diabetes (dated by TCRdb to the late 2010s). General findings and caveats noted by the study authors: Type 1 diabetes patients showed a moderate but significant shortening of TCRB CDR3 length in all four CD4+ subsets.

These TCRs are of unknown antigen specificity. The receptor library was made with the immunoSEQ multiplex PCR assay. The entire amount of isolated RNA was reverse transcribed using the High Capacity cDNA Reverse Transcription Kit, so the sequenced TCRB transcripts were expressed ones. TCRdb took over this immuneACCESS table, retaining in-frame rearrangements with V and J assigned. Such tables are incomplete; in checked studies, under half of the missing clones stem from an unresolved V gene, and the remainder is unexplained. Recorded for this sample are almost 350,000 clones; 7% to 10% of them occurred a single time. About 1% of the sample lies in the top ten. Sample: central memory CD4+ T cells from blood. All receptors come from a man under 40 with type 1 diabetes.

This rearrangement joins TRBV9 to TRBJ1-1; the D gene is possibly TRBD1 (5 bases). The CDR3 extends over 14 amino acids. V lost 0 bases to trimming and J lost 5 bases, with 11 bases between them. Germline CDR1 reads SGDLS; CDR2 reads YYNGEE. CDR3 loop: CASSVGGDETEAFF. For the CDR3, the DNA is TGTGCCAGCAGCGTAGGGGGGGATGAAACTGAAGCTTTCTTT.

In its sample, this clone was seen a few times. This chain uses TRBV30 with TRBJ2-3; 7 bases agree with TRBD2. The CDR3 is 15 residues long. Germline V lookup: CDR1 GTSNPN, CDR2 SVGIG (reference sequence). J was trimmed by 0 bases and V by 4 bases; bases with no gene match: 7. The DNA for the CDR3 is TGTGCCTGGACTATGGGAGCGGGGAGCACAGATACGCAGTATTTT. It codes for CAWTMGAGSTDTQYF.

This clone showed up just a few times. The chain recombines TRBV6-1 with TRBJ1-1, with D perhaps matching TRBD1 (5 bases). Per the germline V gene, CDR1 is MNHNS and CDR2 is SASEGT. Trimming cost V 8 bases and J 0 bases, with 13 bases left between them. The CDR3 sequence is 14 residues long. The CDR3 is CASGRGTVNTEAFF. The DNA for the CDR3 is TGTGCCAGCGGTAGGGGTACGGTGAACACTGAAGCTTTCTTT.

This clone appeared a few times. This sequence joins TRBV6-6 and TRBJ2-6; the D gene is possibly TRBD1 (6 bases). This CDR3 comprises 16 residues. The V end lost 4 bases, the J end lost 1 base, and 11 bases lay between the germline ends. Germline values: CDR1 MNHNY, CDR2 SVGAGI (reference sequence). The CDR3 region is CASSFHRESGANVLTF. CDR3 sequence (DNA): TGTGCCAGCAGTTTTCACAGGGAGTCTGGGGCCAACGTCCTGACTTTC.

The chain couples TRBV9 to TRBJ1-2; 8 bases are a match to TRBD1. After removal of 4 bases from V and 7 bases from J, the junction contained 9 bases not matched to a gene. CDR3 size: 14 residues. Germline V gene data show CDR1 as SGDLS and CDR2 as YYNGEE. The CDR3 reads CASSSIDRGTGYTF. The CDR3 nucleotides read TGTGCCAGCAGCAGCATCGACAGGGGAACTGGCTACACCTTC.

As regards this clone: This likely stems from a read error, as it lies one base from a far larger clone. V usage is TRBV7-9 and J usage is TRBJ2-7, with a tentative D call TRBD1 (6 bases). Trimming took off 1 base at V and 2 bases at J, with 6 bases between the two ends. The CDR3 contains 13 residues. Per germline, CDR1 SEHNR and CDR2 FQNEAQ (reference sequence). The CDR3 DNA follows: TGTGCCAGCAGCTTAGGGACAGCCTACGAGCAGTACTTC. Encoded protein: CASSLGTAYEQYF.

The table lists this clone with many counts. The chain employs TRBV13 and TRBJ2-3, with D possibly TRBD2 on 5 matching bases. This CDR3 is built from 14 residues. CDR1 is PRHDT and CDR2 is FYEKMQ in the germline V gene (reference sequence). V lost 1 base to trimming and J lost 3 bases, with 8 bases between them. The CDR3 is CASSLALATDTQYF. The CDR3 DNA sequence: TGTGCCAGCAGCTTAGCGCTAGCAACAGATACGCAGTATTTT.

This clone showed up just a few times. The rearrangement uses TRBV5-1 and TRBJ2-3; D remains unclear. V shed 0 bases and J shed 0 bases, with 11 bases lying between them. Germline assignment: CDR1 SGHRS and CDR2 YFSETQ. CDR3 length: 16 residues. Written as DNA, the CDR3 is TGCGCCAGCAGCTTGGCAGGAGCGACGAGCACAGATACGCAGTATTTT. Amino acids: CASSLAGATSTDTQYF. The full variable domain, in which reference TRBV5-1 and TRBJ2-3 provide the parts outside the CDR3, is KAGVTQTPRYLIKTRGQQVTLSCSPISGHRSVSWYQQTPGQGLQFLFEYFSETQRNKGNFPGRFSGRQFSNSRSEMNVSTLELGDSALYLCASSLAGATSTDTQYFGPGTRLTVL.

The table lists this clone with a few counts. The chain uses TRBV5-1 and TRBJ2-3; 8 bases line up with TRBD2. V gave up 4 bases and J gave up 4 bases; unmatched junction bases: 5. This CDR3 is built from 14 residues. CDR1 is SGHRS and CDR2 is YFSETQ in the germline V gene. CDR3 bases: TGCGCCAGCAGCAAGGGGACTAGGGCAGATACGCAGTATTTT. Translated, it gives CASSKGTRADTQYF.

This clone has only a few counts. The germline gene is not matched at one end of the junction; a read error may be the cause. V gene TRBV7-7 combines with J gene TRBJ2-3; 10 bases map to TRBD2. Germline V gene data show CDR1 as SSHAT and CDR2 as FNYEAQ (reference sequence). This CDR3 region has 16 residues. DNA of the CDR3: TGTGCTAGCAGCTTAGTAGCGGGGGGCTCCACAGATACGCAGTATTTT. This translates into CASSLVAGGSTDTQYF.

The chain links TRBV7-2 to TRBJ2-1; D perhaps matches TRBD2 (5 bases). The V end lost 5 bases, the J end lost 9 bases, and 14 bases lay between the germline ends. From germline, CDR1 is SGHTA and CDR2 FQGNSA. The CDR3 length is 13 residues. The CDR3 DNA is TGTGCCAGCAGCCCCGGGGATTTCGGTGAGCAGTTCTTC. As protein: CASSPGDFGEQFF.

The chain is built from TRBV5-4 and TRBJ2-7, with D perhaps TRBD2 (7 bases). The CDR3 is made up of 14 amino acids. Germline loops: CDR1 SGHNT, CDR2 YYREEE (reference sequence). V was cut by 9 bases and J by 3 bases, with 19 bases left in between. CDR3 loop: CATSQGGADYEQYF. The CDR3 DNA sequence: TGTGCCACAAGCCAAGGGGGGGCCGACTACGAGCAGTACTTC.

This clone was observed a few times. This chain uses TRBV6-6 with TRBJ2-7, with 10 bases aligning to TRBD1. With 6 bases clipped from V and 2 bases from J, the junction kept 1 base outside the gene matches. CDR1 is MNHNY and CDR2 is SVGAGI in the germline V gene (reference sequence). The CDR3 is made up of 13 amino acids. Written as DNA, the CDR3 is TGTGCCAGCAGAGGACAGGGGGCCTACGAGCAGTACTTC. Protein: CASRGQGAYEQYF.

The rearrangement joins TRBV7-2 to TRBJ1-1; 7 nucleotides match TRBD1. CDR3 length: 18 amino acids. The trim removed 3 bases at V and 0 bases at J, leaving 13 bases unmatched. Germline V gene sequence: CDR1 SGHTA, CDR2 FQGNSA. For the CDR3, the DNA is TGTGCCAGCAGCTTCTCCCCTTGGGACAGTAAGTTGAACACTGAAGCTTTCTTT. Residues: CASSFSPWDSKLNTEAFF.

This clone has only a few counts. The chain employs TRBV5-1 and TRBJ2-3; maybe TRBD2 (6 bases). The CDR3 loop spans 14 amino acids. V lost 0 bases to trimming and J lost 4 bases, with 9 bases between them. Germline-derived CDR1 and CDR2 are SGHRS and YFSETQ. The CDR3 reads CASSLGGTSDTQYF. The CDR3 region has the DNA TGCGCCAGCAGCTTGGGCGGGACGTCAGATACGCAGTATTTT.

This clone was counted between two and nine times. The identical CDR3 is also encoded by other nucleotide sequences in the sample. V is TRBV7-6 and J is TRBJ2-5; 11 bases match TRBD2. V shed 5 bases, J shed 2 bases, and the junction held 7 bases outside the gene matches. The CDR3 is 16 residues long. Germline CDR1 reads SGHVS; CDR2 reads FNYEAQ. DNA of the CDR3: TGTGCCAGCAGCCTAGGGCTAGCGGGGGGTCAAGAGACCCAGTACTTC. This translates into CASSLGLAGGQETQYF.

The V gene is TRBV30, the J gene TRBJ2-7, with D maybe TRBD2 (6 bases). V was clipped by 2 bases and J by 3 bases, with 14 bases between them. CDR3 size: 14 residues. Germline loops: CDR1 GTSNPN, CDR2 SVGIG (reference sequence). Here the CDR3 DNA reads TGTGCCTGGAGTCAGGAGGGCAGCGGCTACGAGCAGTACTTC. It encodes CAWSQEGSGYEQYF. The whole variable domain, remainder taken from reference TRBV30 and TRBJ2-7, is SQTIHQWPATLVQPVGSPLSLECTVEGTSNPNLYWYRQAAGRGLQLLFYSVGIGQISSEVPQNLSASRPQDRQFILSSKKLLLSDSGFYLCAWSQEGSGYEQYFGPGTRLTVT.

This clone appeared a few times. The V call is TRBV6-5, the J call TRBJ1-2, with TRBD1 matching over 8 bases. This CDR3 has 13 amino acids. The germline V gene encodes CDR1 MNHEY and CDR2 SVGAGI. V shed 6 bases, J shed 7 bases, and the junction held 7 bases outside the gene matches. The CDR3 nucleotides read TGTGCCAGCAGCCCAGGGGGCGGCGGTGGCTACACCTTC. Its translation: CASSPGGGGGYTF.

This clone was counted between two and nine times. In DNA, the CDR3 is TGCGCCAGCAGCCAGGCCTCGCACCTCTCACCCCTCCACTTT. It translates to CASSQASHLSPLHF. This chain connects TRBV4-3 to TRBJ1-6; unclear D gene. Trimming removed 3 bases at V and 10 bases at J, with 13 bases between. Per the germline V gene, CDR1 is LGHNA and CDR2 is YSLEER. The CDR3 runs to 14 residues.

This sequence joins TRBV6-6 and TRBJ2-3; TRBD1 is a possible D gene (5 bases). The CDR3 consists of 15 residues. From germline, CDR1 is MNHNY and CDR2 SVGAGI (reference sequence). Trimming left V 5 bases short and J 1 base short, with 13 bases between. CDR3 residues: CASSMTAIRTDTQYF. The CDR3 DNA sequence: TGTGCCAGCAGTATGACAGCAATTCGCACAGATACGCAGTATTTT.